A selection of T cell receptor beta chains follows, all from one sample in a study of cytomegalovirus exposure and HLA in healthy donors. The table came from immunoSEQ multiplex PCR; TCRdb's copy has only in-frame clones and leaves some out. The table has some 130,000 clones, roughly 80% seen once. The sample was PBMCs. These receptors were taken from a man between 25 and 39 years old in good health and CMV-seronegative. CDR3s include the opening cysteine and the closing phenylalanine or tryptophan. The D gene is left open where the match is weak. Size is stated for part of the rows, as once, few or many counts, or as a class when the clone is expanded.

d_gene	v_gene	j_gene	abundance	CDR3nt	CDR3aa
TRBD2	TRBV19	TRBJ2-7	-	TGTGCCAGTAGCCAGAAGACTAGCGGTAACTACGAGCAGTACTTC	CASSQKTSGNYEQYF
TRBD1	TRBV10-3	TRBJ1-4	-	TGTGCCATCAGTAAGGGACAGGAAACAACTAATGAAAAACTGTTTTTT	CAISKGQETTNEKLFF
TRBD1	TRBV15	TRBJ1-2	-	TGTGCCACCAGCAGAGGATGGGACAGGGGGGACTATGGCTACACCTTC	CATSRGWDRGDYGYTF
TRBD2	TRBV5-6	TRBJ2-1	few	TGTGCCAGCAGCGGGACTAGCGGGATCGATGAGCAGTTCTTC	CASSGTSGIDEQFF
-	TRBV6-1	TRBJ1-3	-	TGTGCCAGCAGCTATCAGGAGGGCGGAAACACCATATATTTT	CASSYQEGGNTIYF
-	TRBV5-1	TRBJ1-4	-	TGCGCCAGCAGCTTGGTTGGGGAGGAAAAACTGTTTTTT	CASSLVGEEKLFF
TRBD2	TRBV7-9	TRBJ2-7	-	TGTGCCAGCAGCTGGGGGAGGGACTTCTCCTACGAGCAGTACTTC	CASSWGRDFSYEQYF
-	TRBV7-9	TRBJ1-1	few	TGTGCCAGCAGCTGGAGCCCGACCTTGAACACTGAAGCTTTCTTT	CASSWSPTLNTEAFF
-	TRBV27	TRBJ2-3	-	TGTGCCAGCAGTTCAAAGGGGCTGAGCACAGATACGCAGTATTTT	CASSSKGLSTDTQYF
-	TRBV11-2	TRBJ2-3	-	TGTGCCAGCGGGACAAGAGCGGGACCCACAGATACGCAGTATTTT	CASGTRAGPTDTQYF
TRBD2	TRBV7-2	TRBJ2-5	-	TGTGCCAGCAGTCGGGGGGGGGCAGGTGGAAAAGAGACCCAGTACTTC	CASSRGGAGGKETQYF
-	TRBV5-1	TRBJ2-7	-	TGCGCCAGCAGCCTGGCCCCTTACGAGCAGTACTTC	CASSLAPYEQYF
-	TRBV28	TRBJ1-1	-	TGTGCCAGCAGCGATCCCACGGGGGCTTTCTTT	CASSDPTGAFF
TRBD1	TRBV25-1	TRBJ1-2	-	TGTGCCAGCAGTGTATCTACAGGGGGTGGCTATGGCTACACCTTC	CASSVSTGGGYGYTF
-	TRBV7-9	TRBJ1-1	-	TGTGCCAGCAGCTCTAAGGACTGGGGCACTGAAGCTTTCTTT	CASSSKDWGTEAFF
TRBD2	TRBV27	TRBJ2-1	-	TGTGCCAGCAGTTTCCTAGCGGTCAATGAGCAGTTCTTC	CASSFLAVNEQFF
-	TRBV9	TRBJ2-1	-	TGTGCCAGCAGCTCCCAATTGGGGACTCTTTACAATGAGCAGTTCTTC	CASSSQLGTLYNEQFF
TRBD1	TRBV6-6	TRBJ1-1	-	TGTGCCAGCATCCAGGGACAGGGTGAAGCTTTCTTT	CASIQGQGEAFF
-	TRBV15	TRBJ2-7	-	TGTGCCACCAGCAGTGATAGGGCGGGGTTCACCTACGAGCAGTACTTC	CATSSDRAGFTYEQYF
-	TRBV6-5	TRBJ2-7	-	TGTGCCAGCAGTTATCTCAGCGGAGGGGGCTACGAGCAGTACTTC	CASSYLSGGGYEQYF
-	TRBV21-1	TRBJ2-7	few	TGTGCCAGCAGCAAGAGGGACAGGGGGCCCTACGAGCAGTACTTC	CASSKRDRGPYEQYF
-	TRBV2	TRBJ2-7	-	TGTGCCTCTAGCTCCTACGAGCAGTACTTC	CASSSYEQYF
-	TRBV28	TRBJ2-2	-	TGTGCCAGCAGGGTTAGCTTAGCGGTTACCGGGGAGCTGTTTTTT	CASRVSLAVTGELFF
TRBD2	TRBV5-1	TRBJ2-1	once	TGCGCCAGCAGCTGGGGGGCGGGAGGAGGTGAGCAGTTCTTC	CASSWGAGGGEQFF
TRBD1	TRBV6-5	TRBJ2-3	-	TGTGCCAGCCGACAGGGGTACACAGATACGCAGTATTTT	CASRQGYTDTQYF
-	TRBV5-4	TRBJ2-7	-	TGTGCCAGCAGCTTTGATGTAGACAGAGAAGAGCAGTACTTC	CASSFDVDREEQYF
-	TRBV6-5	TRBJ2-7	few	TGTGCCAGCAGTTACTCGTCGGGGAAGGAGAACGAGCAGTACTTC	CASSYSSGKENEQYF
TRBD1	TRBV6-6	TRBJ2-1	-	TGTGCCAGCAGCCCAGGACAGGGCAATGAGCAGTTCTTC	CASSPGQGNEQFF
TRBD1	TRBV28	TRBJ2-5	-	TGTGCCAGCAGTTCCGGGACAGGAGAAATCGAGACCCAGTACTTC	CASSSGTGEIETQYF
TRBD2	TRBV6-6	TRBJ2-2	once	TGTGCCAGTATATGGAGGGAGGGGAGCACCGGGGAGCTGTTTTTT	CASIWREGSTGELFF
TRBD1	TRBV9	TRBJ2-7	-	TGTGCCAGCAGCTGGGGACAGAACTTTGGAGGGCAGTACTTC	CASSWGQNFGGQYF
-	TRBV6-6	TRBJ2-7	-	TGTGCCAGCAGTTACCTTGCCTACGAGCAGTACTTC	CASSYLAYEQYF
-	TRBV18	TRBJ2-3	-	TGTGCCAGCTCACCACAGCAGGGCTTTGGAGATACGCAGTATTTT	CASSPQQGFGDTQYF
TRBD1	TRBV19	TRBJ2-1	-	TGTGCCAGTACCTCGCTAGGGGCAGGGGGCAATGAGCAGTTCTTC	CASTSLGAGGNEQFF
TRBD2	TRBV10-2	TRBJ2-5	-	TGCGCCAGCAGTGAGTCGTCAGCGGGAGGCGAGGAGACCCAGTACTTC	CASSESSAGGEETQYF
TRBD2	TRBV19	TRBJ2-2	-	TGTGCCAGTAGTCTAACTAGCGGGAGGGCCAGGGGAACCGGGGAGCTGTTTTTT	CASSLTSGRARGTGELFF
TRBD1	TRBV5-1	TRBJ2-1	-	TGCGCCAGCAGCTTGGGGGACAGCTCCTACAATGAGCAGTTCTTC	CASSLGDSSYNEQFF
-	TRBV9	TRBJ2-3	once	TGTGCCAGCAGCGTGACAGACACAGATACGCAGTATTTT	CASSVTDTDTQYF
-	TRBV20-1	TRBJ1-2	-	TGCAGTGCTAGAGCGGAGGAAGGCTACACCTTC	CSARAEEGYTF
-	TRBV4-3	TRBJ1-5	-	TGCGCCAGCAGCCAGCAACCGGACATTAATCAGCCCCAGCATTTT	CASSQQPDINQPQHF
-	TRBV6-1	TRBJ1-3	-	TGTGCCAGCAAAGAAGTACTCGCTGGAAACACCATATATTTT	CASKEVLAGNTIYF
TRBD2	TRBV6-5	TRBJ2-7	-	TGTGCCAGCAGAGGTGGGACTAGCGGGAGCCACGAGCAGTACTTC	CASRGGTSGSHEQYF
-	TRBV28	TRBJ1-2	few	TGTGCCAGCAGTTTATCGATGACAGATCACGGCTACACCTTC	CASSLSMTDHGYTF
-	TRBV11-3	TRBJ1-1	few	TGTGCCAGCAGCCGAGGGCGAGAAGCTTTCTTT	CASSRGREAFF
-	TRBV9	TRBJ1-2	-	TGTGCCAGCAGCGTAGCACCAGGAATGGGCTACACCTTC	CASSVAPGMGYTF
TRBD1	TRBV6-5	TRBJ1-2	-	TGTGCCAGCAGTCTGGACAGGGGGAGGTATGGCTACACCTTC	CASSLDRGRYGYTF
TRBD2	TRBV6-5	TRBJ2-2	-	TGTGCCATCTCACTCTCTAGCGGACATAGGGAGCTGTTTTTT	CAISLSSGHRELFF
-	TRBV9	TRBJ1-2	-	TGTGCCAGCAGCGTGCAGGGTTTGGCCTATGGCTACACCTTC	CASSVQGLAYGYTF
-	TRBV5-4	TRBJ2-4	-	TGTGCCAGCAGCTTACAGGGTAGTACGAACATTCAGTACTTC	CASSLQGSTNIQYF
-	TRBV6-4	TRBJ1-5	-	TGTGCCAGCAGTGAACATATGGATCAGCCCCAGCATTTT	CASSEHMDQPQHF
TRBD2	TRBV6-5	TRBJ2-2	-	TGTGCCAGCAGTTCCGACGGGAGGCCCACCGGGGAGCTGTTTTTT	CASSSDGRPTGELFF
-	TRBV10-2	TRBJ1-1	-	TGCGCCAGCACCGTTTCCCAGGGGCGGGACACTGAAGCTTTCTTT	CASTVSQGRDTEAFF
-	TRBV5-1	TRBJ1-5	once	TGCGCCAGCAGCTTGGAGGCAGGGCGTCTTCAGCCCCAGCATTTT	CASSLEAGRLQPQHF
TRBD2	TRBV18	TRBJ2-1	-	TGTGCCAGCTCACCACTACGTAGCGGGAGCCTAGGGAATGAGCAGTTCTTC	CASSPLRSGSLGNEQFF
-	TRBV7-9	TRBJ2-7	-	TGTGCTGGAGAGACAGACTCCTACGAGCAGTACTTC	CAGETDSYEQYF
-	TRBV6-6	TRBJ1-4	-	TGTGCCAGCAGGGGAGGGACCGCGGGCGCTGAAAAACTGTTTTTT	CASRGGTAGAEKLFF
-	TRBV9	TRBJ2-7	-	TGTGCCAGCAGCGTAGGGGTGGGAGGGGGATACGAGCAGTACTTC	CASSVGVGGGYEQYF